The 28 T cell receptor beta chains reported below all come from one sample, sequenced in a study of T cell repertoires in cytomegalovirus infection. The antigens these receptors bind are not known. One entry per CDR3 protein, called by TCRdb with MiXCR from the reads. This table holds 80,000 to 90,000 distinct CDR3 sequences, around half found once. The material was CD8+ T cells from cultured PBMCs, obtained from culture after CMV antigen stimulation. The receptor source for this set is a human donor in good health (CMV status not recorded). Some clones in this sample may be carry-over from other donors' samples.

The V call is TRBV2, the J call TRBJ2-3; D remains unclear. Germline V gives CDR1 SNHLY, CDR2 FYNNEI. Trimming removed 7 bases from V and 0 bases from J, with 11 bases in between. This CDR3 region has 14 residues. For the CDR3, the DNA is TGTGCCAGCATCCCCCCTTCTAGCACAGATACGCAGTATTTT. As protein: CASIPPSSTDTQYF.

This chain uses TRBV7-3 with TRBJ2-1, with D hard to call. Germline-derived CDR1 and CDR2 are SGHTA and FQGTGA. The CDR3 consists of 11 residues. The ends were cut back, 1 base at V and 12 bases at J, with 7 bases in the middle. CDR3 sequence: CASSLRGGQFF. CDR3 DNA: TGTGCCAGCAGCTTAAGGGGTGGGCAGTTCTTC.

The J gene is TRBJ2-1, the V gene TRBV7-6; D possibly uses TRBD1 or TRBD2 (5 bases each). V was cut by 5 bases and J by 6 bases, with 14 bases left in between. This CDR3 has 14 residues. Germline lookup yields CDR1 SGHVS and CDR2 FNYEAQ. The CDR3, as DNA: TGTGCCAGCAGCCCCCGGAAGGGGAGCAATGAGCAGTTCTTC. Amino acids: CASSPRKGSNEQFF. Together with reference TRBV7-6 and TRBJ2-1, the CDR3 gives the full variable domain: GAGVSQSPRYKVTKRGQDVALRCDPISGHVSLYWYRQALGQGPEFLTYFNYEAQQDKSGLPNDRFSAERPEGSISTLTIQRTEQRDSAMYRCASSPRKGSNEQFFGPGTRLTVL.

The chain joins TRBV7-3 to TRBJ2-7; D is tentatively TRBD1 or TRBD2 (5 bases each). Germline-derived CDR1 and CDR2 are SGHTA and FQGTGA. The CDR3 runs 12 residues. V lost 2 bases and J 5 bases, leaving 7 bases between the germline ends. The CDR3 sequence: CASSLGDHEQYF. CDR3 DNA: TGTGCCAGCAGCTTAGGGGACCACGAGCAGTACTTC. Using reference TRBV7-3 and TRBJ2-7 for the parts outside the CDR3, the full variable domain is GAGVSQTPSNKVTEKGKYVELRCDPISGHTALYWYRQSLGQGPEFLIYFQGTGAADDSGLPNDRFFAVRPEGSVSTLKIQRTERGDSAVYLCASSLGDHEQYFGPGTRLTVT.

This clonotype was detected a few times. V gene TRBV28 combines with J gene TRBJ2-7, with D maybe TRBD2 (6 bases). This CDR3 region has 13 residues. The V end was cut by 5 bases, the J end by 3 bases, with 11 bases between. Germline CDR1 is MDHEN and CDR2 is SYDVKM. CDR3 protein: CASSPLEGYEQYF. The DNA for the CDR3 is TGTGCCAGCAGTCCCTTGGAGGGCTACGAGCAGTACTTC. The whole variable domain, filled in from reference TRBV28 and TRBJ2-7, reads DVKVTQSSRYLVKRTGEKVFLECVQDMDHENMFWYRQDPGLGLRLIYFSYDVKMKEKGDIPEGYSVSREKKERFSLILESASTNQTSMYLCASSPLEGYEQYFGPGTRLTVT.

The V gene is TRBV10-3, the J gene TRBJ2-1; 13 nucleotides agree with TRBD2. The J segment lost 8 bases and the V segment lost 5 bases, leaving 6 bases of the junction unmatched. This CDR3 is built from 15 residues. Germline V gene lookup returns CDR1 ENHRY and CDR2 SYGVKD. CDR3 region: CAISRLAGGGDEQFF. The CDR3 DNA follows: TGTGCCATCAGTAGACTAGCGGGAGGTGGCGATGAGCAGTTCTTC.

The table lists this clonotype with a few counts. The V and J genes are TRBV6-1 and TRBJ2-7; 12 bases map to TRBD2. Germline V lookup: CDR1 MNHNS, CDR2 SASEGT. Trimming removed 5 bases from V and 0 bases from J; junction bases left unmatched: 8. The CDR3 totals 17 residues. The CDR3 DNA follows: TGTGCCAGCAGTTATGGGACTAGCGGGTCTAGCTCCTACGAGCAGTACTTC. Residues: CASSYGTSGSSSYEQYF.

This clonotype was detected only once. The chain has TRBV27 and TRBJ2-5, with 9 bases fitting TRBD2. CDR3 length equals 18 residues. The V segment lost 4 bases and the J segment 2 bases; nucleotides outside the gene matches: 14. Per the germline V gene, CDR1 is MNHEY and CDR2 is SMNVEV (reference sequence). Written as DNA, the CDR3 is TGTGCCAGCAGTTCCCGGGGGGCGGGAGGGCCCTTACAAGAGACCCAGTACTTC. Protein sequence: CASSSRGAGGPLQETQYF.

The chain combines TRBV19 with TRBJ1-4, with 8 bases lining up with TRBD1. Trimming removed 5 bases from V and 8 bases from J; junction bases left unmatched: 13. Germline CDR1 is LNHDA and CDR2 is SQIVND (reference sequence). The CDR3 has 16 amino acids. The CDR3 DNA is TGTGCCAGTAGTGATTACTGGACAGGGTCAGTCGAAAAACTGTTTTTT. It translates to CASSDYWTGSVEKLFF.

This clonotype was seen many times. This sequence joins TRBV7-2 and TRBJ2-7; 12 bases align to TRBD2. V lost 4 bases to trimming and J lost 2 bases; unmatched junction nucleotides: 21. Germline V gives CDR1 SGHTA, CDR2 FQGNSA. CDR3 size: 21 residues. The CDR3 coding sequence is TGTGCCAGCAGCTACAATCCTAGCGGGAGGGCCCGAGATTACCTCCCCTACGAGCAGTACTTC. It is translated as CASSYNPSGRARDYLPYEQYF.

The chain's CDR3 is CASSTDFLSSYEQYF. CDR3 nucleotide sequence: TGTGCCAGCAGTACGGACTTTTTGAGCTCCTACGAGCAGTACTTC. The chain couples TRBV28 to TRBJ2-7, with D possibly TRBD2 on 5 matching bases. The V and J ends lost 5 bases and 0 bases respectively, with 14 bases between them. The CDR3 spans 15 residues. Germline V gene data show CDR1 as MDHEN and CDR2 as SYDVKM. The whole variable domain, filled in from reference TRBV28 and TRBJ2-7, reads DVKVTQSSRYLVKRTGEKVFLECVQDMDHENMFWYRQDPGLGLRLIYFSYDVKMKEKGDIPEGYSVSREKKERFSLILESASTNQTSMYLCASSTDFLSSYEQYFGPGTRLTVT.

This clonotype was counted between two and nine times. This rearrangement joins TRBV6-1 to TRBJ2-1; 11 positions agree with TRBD2. The CDR3 consists of 15 residues. V gave up 1 base and J gave up 8 bases; unmatched junction bases: 4. CDR1 is MNHNS, CDR2 SASEGT, per germline. The CDR3 bases are TGTGCCAGCAGTGAAGGACTAGCGGGGCGATATGAGCAGTTCTTC. It translates to CASSEGLAGRYEQFF.

The genes are TRBV19 and TRBJ2-7; 12 nucleotides match TRBD2. After removal of 5 bases from V and 0 bases from J, the junction contained 5 bases not matched to a gene. CDR1 and CDR2 (germline): LNHDA, SQIVND (reference sequence). CDR3 length: 16 amino acids. The CDR3 region is CASSPWTSGDSYEQYF. CDR3 bases: TGTGCCAGTAGTCCCTGGACTAGCGGGGACTCCTACGAGCAGTACTTC. Full variable domain (remainder filled in from reference TRBV19 and TRBJ2-7): DGGITQSPKYLFRKEGQNVTLSCEQNLNHDAMYWYRQDPGQGLRLIYYSQIVNDFQKGDIAEGYSVSREKKESFPLTVTSAQKNPTAFYLCASSPWTSGDSYEQYFGPGTRLTVT.

In its sample, this clonotype was seen once. An end of the junction differs from the germline gene, which may be a read error. V and J are TRBV15 and TRBJ1-2; no firm D call. The germline V gene has CDR1 LNHNV and CDR2 YYDKDF (reference sequence). The CDR3 loop spans 13 amino acids. The DNA for the CDR3 is TGTGCCACCAGCAGAAGCTCAGGTTTCTCCTCGACATTC. It codes for CATSRSSGFSSTF.

V gene TRBV28 combines with J gene TRBJ2-7; D call uncertain. Between the trimmed V and J ends, which lost 4 bases and 2 bases, there was a span of 12 bases. Germline V CDR1 and CDR2: MDHEN, SYDVKM. This CDR3 has 14 amino acids. The CDR3 DNA follows: TGTGCCAGCAGTTCACCCCGTGGAGCCTACGAGCAGTACTTC. Translated, it gives CASSSPRGAYEQYF.

V and J are TRBV6-1 and TRBJ2-6; D call uncertain. This CDR3 has 15 amino acids. CDR1 MNHNS and CDR2 SASEGT come from the germline V gene. Trimming stripped 10 bases from V and 0 bases from J, with 13 bases between. The CDR3 loop is CATLGFVSGANVLTF. CDR3 in DNA: TGTGCCACCCTGGGCTTCGTCTCTGGGGCCAACGTCCTGACTTTC.

The chain couples TRBV6-1 to TRBJ2-2; D is possibly TRBD2 (5 bases). The CDR3 covers 15 residues. The V and J ends lost 6 bases and 3 bases respectively, with 14 bases between them. CDR1 is MNHNS and CDR2 is SASEGT in the germline V gene. CDR3 nucleotides: TGTGCCAGCAGGGTCCAAGGGAGTTACACCGGGGAGCTGTTTTTT. This sequence encodes CASRVQGSYTGELFF.

The DNA for the CDR3 is TGTGCCAGCAGCCCTAGCGGGAGGGCCGACGAGCAGTACTTC. Translating it yields CASSPSGRADEQYF. The chain combines TRBV7-3 with TRBJ2-7; 12 bases align to TRBD2. The CDR3 spans 14 residues. Looked up from germline, CDR1 is SGHTA and CDR2 is FQGTGA. With V trimmed by 5 bases and J by 5 bases, 4 bases remained unmatched.

The table lists this clonotype with a count of one. V and J are TRBV7-2 and TRBJ2-5; no clear D gene. The CDR3 has 14 amino acids. The germline CDR1 and CDR2 sequences are SGHTA and FQGNSA. Trimming took off 1 base at V and 5 bases at J, with 11 bases between the two ends. The chain's CDR3 is CASSLDLMAETQYF. The CDR3 DNA sequence: TGTGCCAGCAGCTTAGATCTAATGGCCGAGACCCAGTACTTC. Supplemented by reference TRBV7-2 and TRBJ2-5, the full variable domain reads GAGVSQSPSNKVTEKGKDVELRCDPISGHTALYWYRQSLGQGLEFLIYFQGNSAPDKSGLPSDRFSAERTGGSVSTLTIQRTQQEDSAVYLCASSLDLMAETQYFGPGTRLLVL.

This chain uses TRBV19 with TRBJ1-1; possible D gene TRBD1, 5 bases. The length of the CDR3 is 13 residues. Trimming cost V 8 bases and J 5 bases, with 15 bases left between them. The germline V gene has CDR1 LNHDA and CDR2 SQIVND (reference sequence). The CDR3 DNA reads as TGTGCCAGTGAGGGGCAAAGTTTAACTGAAGCTTTCTTT. As protein: CASEGQSLTEAFF.

This clonotype was found a few times. The chain joins TRBV6-2 or TRBV6-3 to TRBJ1-1, with TRBD1 as a possible D gene (5 bases). Germline CDR1 reads MNHEY; CDR2 reads SVGEGT. The CDR3 has 13 amino acids. Trimming took off 1 base at V and 8 bases at J, with 11 bases between the two ends. CDR3 in amino acids: CASSYFAAGEAFF. CDR3 sequence (DNA): TGTGCCAGCAGTTACTTTGCGGCAGGGGAAGCTTTCTTT.

The chain has TRBV7-6 and TRBJ1-2; 9 nucleotides match TRBD1. This CDR3 has 18 amino acids. Germline V lookup: CDR1 SGHVS, CDR2 FNYEAQ. Trimming at V came to 5 bases and at J to 3 bases, leaving 16 bases not matched to a gene. CDR3: CASSPGSGTGSPYYGYTF. The DNA of the CDR3 is TGTGCCAGCAGCCCCGGGAGCGGGACAGGGTCACCTTACTATGGCTACACCTTC.

This clonotype was seen only a few times. The chain has TRBV28 and TRBJ2-7; TRBD2 aligns across 10 bases. The V gene's germline CDR1 is MDHEN and CDR2 SYDVKM. This CDR3 region has 17 residues. V lost 0 bases, J lost 7 bases, and 12 bases stayed unmatched. The CDR3 region has the DNA TGTGCCAGCAGTTTATGCCAAGCGGGAGGGCTAGCTGTGGAGCAGTACTTC. Translated, it gives CASSLCQAGGLAVEQYF.

This rearrangement joins TRBV6-6 to TRBJ2-5, with 8 bases fitting TRBD1. The J segment lost 2 bases and the V segment lost 6 bases, leaving 2 bases of the junction unmatched. From germline, CDR1 is MNHNY and CDR2 SVGAGI (reference sequence). CDR3 length equals 13 residues. CDR3 in DNA: TGTGCCAGCAGCCGACAGGGGCAAGAGACCCAGTACTTC. Its protein product is CASSRQGQETQYF.

V usage is TRBV28 and J usage is TRBJ2-2; D is unresolved. Trimming shortened V by 5 bases and J by 5 bases, and 6 bases separated the two germline ends. Germline V lookup: CDR1 MDHEN, CDR2 SYDVKM. This CDR3 is built from 12 residues. As DNA, the CDR3 is TGTGCCAGCAGTCCCGTTACCGGGGAGCTGTTTTTT. Translated: CASSPVTGELFF.

The chain is built from TRBV19 and TRBJ1-1; TRBD1 agrees at 9 bases. J lost 4 bases, V lost 8 bases, and 17 bases had no gene match. Per the germline V gene, CDR1 is LNHDA and CDR2 is SQIVND (reference sequence). The CDR3 loop spans 17 amino acids. The CDR3 sequence is CASLPYGTGRRGTEAFF. CDR3 nucleotides: TGTGCCAGTCTCCCGTACGGGACAGGGAGGAGAGGCACTGAAGCTTTCTTT.

The rearrangement joins TRBV27 to TRBJ1-5, with D maybe TRBD1 (6 bases). Germline V lookup: CDR1 MNHEY, CDR2 SMNVEV (reference sequence). The CDR3 sequence is 14 residues long. V lost 5 bases, J lost 7 bases, and 15 bases lay in between. This CDR3 reads CASSRAGGHQPQHF. CDR3 nucleotide sequence: TGTGCCAGCAGTAGGGCGGGGGGGCACCAGCCCCAGCATTTT.

This clonotype was observed a single time. The chain joins TRBV6-1 to TRBJ2-2, with TRBD2 as a possible D gene (7 bases). The length of the CDR3 is 16 residues. CDR1 is MNHNS and CDR2 is SASEGT in the germline V gene. The V and J ends lost 6 bases and 4 bases respectively, with 18 bases between them. CDR3: CASRFVGGGFTGELFF. DNA for the CDR3: TGTGCCAGCAGATTTGTAGGGGGAGGGTTCACCGGGGAGCTGTTTTTT.